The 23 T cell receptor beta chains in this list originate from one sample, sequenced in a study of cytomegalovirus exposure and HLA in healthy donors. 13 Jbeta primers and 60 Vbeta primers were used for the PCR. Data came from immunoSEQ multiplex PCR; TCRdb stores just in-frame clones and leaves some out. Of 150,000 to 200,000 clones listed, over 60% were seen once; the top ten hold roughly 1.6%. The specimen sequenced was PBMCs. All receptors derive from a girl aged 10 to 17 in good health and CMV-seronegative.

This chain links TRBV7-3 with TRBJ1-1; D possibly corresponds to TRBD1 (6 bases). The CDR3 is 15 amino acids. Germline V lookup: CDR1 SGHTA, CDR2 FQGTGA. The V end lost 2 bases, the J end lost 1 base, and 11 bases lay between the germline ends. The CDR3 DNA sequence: TGTGCCAGCAGCTTAGGGTCAGGGGCGAACACTGAAGCTTTCTTT. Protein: CASSLGSGANTEAFF. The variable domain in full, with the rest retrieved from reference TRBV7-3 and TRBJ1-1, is GAGVSQTPSNKVTEKGKYVELRCDPISGHTALYWYRQSLGQGPEFLIYFQGTGAADDSGLPNDRFFAVRPEGSVSTLKIQRTERGDSAVYLCASSLGSGANTEAFFGQGTRLTVV.

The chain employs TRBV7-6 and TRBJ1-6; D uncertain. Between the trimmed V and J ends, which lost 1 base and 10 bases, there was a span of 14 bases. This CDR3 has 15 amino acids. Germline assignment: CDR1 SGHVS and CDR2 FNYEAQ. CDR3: CASSLDSSSPSPLHF. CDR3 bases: TGTGCCAGCAGCTTAGACAGTTCAAGTCCCTCACCCCTCCACTTT.

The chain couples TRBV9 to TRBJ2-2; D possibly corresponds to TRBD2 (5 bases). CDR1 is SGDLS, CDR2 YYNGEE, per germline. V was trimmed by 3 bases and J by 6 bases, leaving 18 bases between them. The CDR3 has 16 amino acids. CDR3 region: CASSATPDFPAGELFF. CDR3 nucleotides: TGTGCCAGCAGCGCGACACCGGACTTCCCGGCCGGGGAGCTGTTTTTT.

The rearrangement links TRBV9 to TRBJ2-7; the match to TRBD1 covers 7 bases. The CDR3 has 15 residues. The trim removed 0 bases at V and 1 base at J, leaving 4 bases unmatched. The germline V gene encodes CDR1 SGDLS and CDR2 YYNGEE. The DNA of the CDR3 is TGTGCCAGCAGCGTAGGACAGGGAATGTCCTACGAGCAGTACTTC. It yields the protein CASSVGQGMSYEQYF.

The CDR3 region has the DNA TGTGCCAGCAGTTTACGACAGGGGGCCCTCCACGAGCAGTACTTC. It codes for CASSLRQGALHEQYF. This rearrangement joins TRBV27 to TRBJ2-7; 10 bases match TRBD1. Germline-derived CDR1 and CDR2 are MNHEY and SMNVEV (reference sequence). With V trimmed by 2 bases and J by 5 bases, 6 bases remained unmatched. CDR3 size: 15 residues.

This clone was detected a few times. As DNA, the CDR3 is TGTGCCAGTAGTTCCTACAGGGGGGGCACCCCTGAAGCTTTCTTT. This codes for CASSSYRGGTPEAFF. This chain joins TRBV19 and TRBJ1-1; TRBD1 agrees at 8 bases. This CDR3 contains 15 residues. V lost 5 bases to trimming and J lost 6 bases; unmatched junction nucleotides: 11. Per the germline V gene, CDR1 is LNHDA and CDR2 is SQIVND (reference sequence).

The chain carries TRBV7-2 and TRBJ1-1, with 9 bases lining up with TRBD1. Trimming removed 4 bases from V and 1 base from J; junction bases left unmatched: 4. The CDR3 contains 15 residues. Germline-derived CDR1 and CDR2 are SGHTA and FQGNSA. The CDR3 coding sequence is TGTGCCAGCAGCTACAAACAGGGGGCGAACACTGAAGCTTTCTTT. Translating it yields CASSYKQGANTEAFF.

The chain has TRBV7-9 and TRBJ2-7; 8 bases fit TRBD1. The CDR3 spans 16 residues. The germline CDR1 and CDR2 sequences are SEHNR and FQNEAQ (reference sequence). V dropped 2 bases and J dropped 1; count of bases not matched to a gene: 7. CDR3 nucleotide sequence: TGTGCCAGCAGCTTATTCGTGACAGGGGAATCCTACGAGCAGTACTTC. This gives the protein CASSLFVTGESYEQYF.

The CDR3 sequence is CAWSLSGGAGNYGYTF. CDR3 bases: TGTGCCTGGAGCCTTTCCGGGGGAGCGGGCAACTATGGCTACACCTTC. The chain recombines TRBV30 with TRBJ1-2, with a tentative D call TRBD1 (5 bases). From germline, CDR1 is GTSNPN and CDR2 SVGIG (reference sequence). The CDR3 sequence is 16 residues long. Trimming stripped 3 bases from V and 2 bases from J, with 19 bases between.

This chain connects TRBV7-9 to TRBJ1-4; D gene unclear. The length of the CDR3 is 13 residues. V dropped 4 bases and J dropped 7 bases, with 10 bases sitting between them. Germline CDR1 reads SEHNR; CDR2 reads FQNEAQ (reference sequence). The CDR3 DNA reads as TGTGCCAGCAGCTCGGGGTTGGGTGAAAAACTGTTTTTT. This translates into CASSSGLGEKLFF.

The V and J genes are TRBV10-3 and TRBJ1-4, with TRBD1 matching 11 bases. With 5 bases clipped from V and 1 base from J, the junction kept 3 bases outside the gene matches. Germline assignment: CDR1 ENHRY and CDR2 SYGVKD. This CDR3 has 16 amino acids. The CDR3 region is CAISSGTGGTNEKLFF. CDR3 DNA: TGTGCCATCAGTTCAGGGACAGGGGGAACTAATGAAAAACTGTTTTTT.

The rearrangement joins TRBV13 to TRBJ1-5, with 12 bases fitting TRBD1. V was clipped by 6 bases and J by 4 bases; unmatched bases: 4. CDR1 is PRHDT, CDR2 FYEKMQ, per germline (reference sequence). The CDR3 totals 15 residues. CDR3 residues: CASSRDRGLNQPQHF. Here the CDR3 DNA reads TGTGCCAGCAGTCGGGACAGGGGGCTGAATCAGCCCCAGCATTTT. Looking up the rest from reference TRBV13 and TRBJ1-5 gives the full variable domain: AAGVIQSPRHLIKEKRETATLKCYPIPRHDTVYWYQQGPGQDPQFLISFYEKMQSDKGSIPDRFSAQQFSDYHSELNMSSLELGDSALYFCASSRDRGLNQPQHFGDGTRLSIL.

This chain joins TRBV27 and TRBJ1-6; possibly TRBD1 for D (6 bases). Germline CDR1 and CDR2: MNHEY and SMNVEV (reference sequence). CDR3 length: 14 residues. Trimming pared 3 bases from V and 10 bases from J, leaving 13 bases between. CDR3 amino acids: CASSFSDRGSPLHF. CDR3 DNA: TGTGCCAGCAGTTTCTCGGACAGAGGGTCACCCCTCCACTTT.

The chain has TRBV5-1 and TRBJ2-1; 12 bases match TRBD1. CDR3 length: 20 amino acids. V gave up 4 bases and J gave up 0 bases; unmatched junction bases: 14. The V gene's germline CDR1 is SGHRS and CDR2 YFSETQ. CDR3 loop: CASSGGGTGGLWGSYNEQFF. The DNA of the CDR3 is TGCGCCAGCAGCGGTGGGGGGACAGGGGGCCTATGGGGCTCCTACAATGAGCAGTTCTTC. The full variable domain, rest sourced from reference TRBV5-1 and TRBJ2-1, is KAGVTQTPRYLIKTRGQQVTLSCSPISGHRSVSWYQQTPGQGLQFLFEYFSETQRNKGNFPGRFSGRQFSNSRSEMNVSTLELGDSALYLCASSGGGTGGLWGSYNEQFFGPGTRLTVL.

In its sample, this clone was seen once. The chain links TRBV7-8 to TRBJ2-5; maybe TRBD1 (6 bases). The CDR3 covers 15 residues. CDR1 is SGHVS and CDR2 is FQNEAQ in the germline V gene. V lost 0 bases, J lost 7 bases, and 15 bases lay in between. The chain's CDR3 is CASSLASAGEGTQYF. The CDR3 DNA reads TGTGCCAGCAGCTTAGCGTCGGCAGGGGAAGGGACCCAGTACTTC.

CDR3: CASSVEGNPTLNGYTF. CDR3 in DNA: TGTGCCAGCAGCGTAGAGGGGAACCCGACACTAAATGGCTACACCTTC. The chain links TRBV9 to TRBJ1-2; D possibly corresponds to TRBD1 (5 bases). Germline V gene data show CDR1 as SGDLS and CDR2 as YYNGEE. The CDR3 contains 16 residues. V lost 0 bases, J lost 6 bases, and 18 bases lay in between.

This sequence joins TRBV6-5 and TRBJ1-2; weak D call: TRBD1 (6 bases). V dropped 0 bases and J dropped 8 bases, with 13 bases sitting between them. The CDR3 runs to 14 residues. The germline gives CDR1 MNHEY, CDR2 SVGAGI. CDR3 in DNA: TGTGCCAGCAGTTACTCGACACAGGGTGGAGGCTACACCTTC. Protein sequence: CASSYSTQGGGYTF.

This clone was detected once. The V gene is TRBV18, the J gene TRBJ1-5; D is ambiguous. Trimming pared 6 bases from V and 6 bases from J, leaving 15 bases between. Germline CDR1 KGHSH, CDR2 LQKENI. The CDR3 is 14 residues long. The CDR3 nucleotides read TGTGCCAGCTCCCCGGCGGGCAAGGGTCAGCCCCAGCATTTT. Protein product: CASSPAGKGQPQHF.

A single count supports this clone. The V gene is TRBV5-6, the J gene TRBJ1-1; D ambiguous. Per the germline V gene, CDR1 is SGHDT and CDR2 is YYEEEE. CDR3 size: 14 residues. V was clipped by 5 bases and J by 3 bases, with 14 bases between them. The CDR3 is CASRPRVVDTEAFF. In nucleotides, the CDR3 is TGTGCCAGCAGGCCGCGGGTCGTGGACACTGAAGCTTTCTTT.

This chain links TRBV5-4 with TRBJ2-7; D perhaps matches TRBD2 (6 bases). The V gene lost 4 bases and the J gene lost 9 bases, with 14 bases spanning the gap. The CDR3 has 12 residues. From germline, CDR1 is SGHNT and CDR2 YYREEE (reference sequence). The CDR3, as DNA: TGTGCCAGCAGCCACCTCCCCGGGAGGCAGTACTTC. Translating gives CASSHLPGRQYF. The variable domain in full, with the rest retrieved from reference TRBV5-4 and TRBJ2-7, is ETGVTQSPTHLIKTRGQQVTLRCSSQSGHNTVSWYQQALGQGPQFIFQYYREEENGRGNFPPRFSGLQFPNYSSELNVNALELDDSALYLCASSHLPGRQYFGPGTRLTVT.

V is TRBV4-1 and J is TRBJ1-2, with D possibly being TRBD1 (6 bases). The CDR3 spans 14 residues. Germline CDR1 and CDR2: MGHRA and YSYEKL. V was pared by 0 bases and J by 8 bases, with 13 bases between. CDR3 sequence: CASSQDPGGGGYTF. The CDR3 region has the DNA TGCGCCAGCAGCCAAGATCCGGGGGGCGGCGGCTACACCTTC.

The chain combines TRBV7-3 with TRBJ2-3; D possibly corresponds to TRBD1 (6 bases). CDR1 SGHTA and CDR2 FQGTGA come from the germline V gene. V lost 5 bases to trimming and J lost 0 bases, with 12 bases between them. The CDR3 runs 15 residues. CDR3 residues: CASSPTGSSTDTQYF. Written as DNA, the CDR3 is TGTGCCAGCAGCCCCACAGGGTCTAGCACAGATACGCAGTATTTT.

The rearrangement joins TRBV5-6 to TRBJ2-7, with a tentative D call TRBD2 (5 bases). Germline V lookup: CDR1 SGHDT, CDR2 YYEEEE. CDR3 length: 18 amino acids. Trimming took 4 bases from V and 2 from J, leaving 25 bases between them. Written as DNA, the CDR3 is TGTGCCAGCAGCCCTAATATCTCCCCCTTAGCGACCACCTACGAGCAGTACTTC. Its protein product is CASSPNISPLATTYEQYF.